Listed here are 32 T cell receptor beta chains from one sample, sequenced in a study of long-term antiretroviral therapy in people with HIV. Researchers ran immunoSEQ v3.0 at survey level. The method was immunoSEQ multiplex PCR; TCRdb's version includes in-frame clones alone and lacks a portion of them. The sample yields about 16,000 clones, 75% seen once. The sequences come from unsorted PBMCs, collected 1.5 years before starting antiretroviral therapy. Source of these receptors: a woman aged 50 to 60 with HIV.

V is TRBV2 and J is TRBJ2-1, with no clear D. CDR3 length equals 11 residues. CDR1 is SNHLY, CDR2 FYNNEI, per germline. V lost 4 bases and J lost 7, with 5 bases in between. The DNA of the CDR3 is TGTGCCAGCAGTGGGTATAATGAGCAGTTCTTC. Amino acid sequence: CASSGYNEQFF.

Here the CDR3 DNA reads TGTGCCAGCAGTTTAAAGGGGAATCAGCCCCAGCATTTT. It specifies CASSLKGNQPQHF. The chain recombines TRBV27 with TRBJ1-5; D is perhaps TRBD1 (5 bases). Germline values: CDR1 MNHEY, CDR2 SMNVEV (reference sequence). V gave up 2 bases and J gave up 4 bases, with 6 bases separating them. This CDR3 has 13 residues.

The chain has TRBV29-1 and TRBJ2-7; D possibly corresponds to TRBD1 (5 bases). The CDR3 consists of 13 residues. Trimming shortened V by 6 bases and J by 1 base, and 13 bases separated the two germline ends. Looked up from germline, CDR1 is SQVTM and CDR2 is ANQGSEA. CDR3: CSVTSRASYEQYV. CDR3 DNA: TGCAGCGTAACGAGCAGGGCGTCCTACGAGCAGTACGTC.

The chain uses TRBV7-2 and TRBJ2-3, with D uncertain. V shed 1 base and J shed 5 bases, with 13 bases lying between them. The CDR3 is 15 amino acids. Germline CDR1 and CDR2: SGHTA and FQGNSA. Here the CDR3 reads CASSLGGPAGDTQYF. The CDR3 nucleotides read TGTGCCAGCAGCTTAGGTGGGCCCGCCGGAGATACGCAGTATTTT.

V is TRBV18 and J is TRBJ1-5; D uncertain. Trimming took 1 base from V and 1 from J, leaving 11 bases between them. Germline V gene data show CDR1 as KGHSH and CDR2 as LQKENI. The CDR3 is made up of 16 amino acids. CDR3 amino acids: CASSPRQPDSNQPQHF. Written as DNA, the CDR3 is TGTGCCAGCTCACCACGACAACCTGACAGCAATCAGCCCCAGCATTTT.

This clone showed up just once. The chain uses TRBV5-8 and TRBJ1-2; D uncertain. Per the germline V gene, CDR1 is SGHTS and CDR2 is YDEGEE. CDR3 length equals 16 residues. V lost 3 bases to trimming and J lost 5 bases, with 20 bases between them. The CDR3 region is CASSYRANRAGYGYTF. The CDR3 DNA reads as TGTGCCAGCAGCTACCGGGCAAACCGAGCAGGTTATGGCTACACCTTC.

This rearrangement joins TRBV7-3 to TRBJ2-5; D unclear. The V and J ends lost 2 bases and 4 bases respectively, with 14 bases between them. The CDR3 extends over 15 amino acids. Germline lookup yields CDR1 SGHTA and CDR2 FQGTGA. The CDR3 bases are TGTGCCAGCAGCTTAGGCTCGAAGCGAGGAGAGACCCAGTACTTC. It yields the protein CASSLGSKRGETQYF.

This clone came up a few times. The chain combines TRBV5-4 with TRBJ2-2, with 8 bases that match TRBD1. Per germline, CDR1 SGHNT and CDR2 YYREEE (reference sequence). The CDR3 length is 15 residues. Germline trimming cut 4 bases from V and 5 bases from J; bases unmatched to any gene: 7. The CDR3 loop is CASSRGQAETGELFF. The CDR3 DNA reads TGTGCCAGCAGCCGGGGACAGGCGGAAACCGGGGAGCTGTTTTTT.

The V and J genes are TRBV14 and TRBJ1-2; 7 bases map to TRBD1. Looked up from germline, CDR1 is SGHDN and CDR2 is FVKESK. The CDR3 contains 18 residues. V was pared by 1 base and J by 8 bases, with 19 bases of the junction left unmatched. The CDR3 spells CASSQAGTASSYPLGYTF. The CDR3 region has the DNA TGTGCCAGCAGCCAAGCGGGGACAGCATCTAGTTATCCTCTGGGCTACACCTTC.

A single count supports this clone. The chain carries TRBV10-3 and TRBJ1-5; TRBD1 might be the D (5 bases). V was shortened by 5 bases and J by 1 base, with 12 bases between the two germline ends. The CDR3 totals 15 residues. CDR1 is ENHRY, CDR2 SYGVKD, per germline. In DNA, the CDR3 is TGTGCCATCAGTCCGGGGGAGGGGAGCAATCAGCCCCAGCATTTT. Translating it yields CAISPGEGSNQPQHF.

The chain links TRBV7-2 to TRBJ1-5; 10 nucleotides align to TRBD1. The CDR3 length is 16 residues. Per germline, CDR1 SGHTA and CDR2 FQGNSA. The V and J ends lost 5 bases and 1 base, in that order; junction bases with no gene match: 5. The CDR3, as DNA: TGTGCCAGCAGCCCGACAGGGGGCGTAAGCAATCAGCCCCAGCATTTT. This sequence encodes CASSPTGGVSNQPQHF.

V gene TRBV5-1 combines with J gene TRBJ2-1, with 8 nucleotides matching TRBD1. Trimming removed 4 bases from V and 9 bases from J; junction bases left unmatched: 6. CDR1 is SGHRS and CDR2 is YFSETQ in the germline V gene. The CDR3 runs 13 residues. CDR3 in DNA: TGCGCCAGCAGCCCCCACAGGGGGTCTGAGCAGTTCTTC. Amino acid sequence: CASSPHRGSEQFF. Based on the CDR3 plus reference TRBV5-1 and TRBJ2-1, the full variable domain is KAGVTQTPRYLIKTRGQQVTLSCSPISGHRSVSWYQQTPGQGLQFLFEYFSETQRNKGNFPGRFSGRQFSNSRSEMNVSTLELGDSALYLCASSPHRGSEQFFGPGTRLTVL.

The chain uses TRBV4-1 and TRBJ1-3, with D uncertain. CDR1 is MGHRA, CDR2 YSYEKL, per germline. Trimming pared 0 bases from V and 0 bases from J, leaving 15 bases between. The CDR3 sequence is 18 residues long. This CDR3 reads CASSQDGIRLHSGNTIYF. In DNA form, the CDR3 reads TGCGCCAGCAGCCAAGACGGCATACGGCTTCACTCTGGAAACACCATATATTTT.

This clone came up a few times. V gene TRBV5-1 combines with J gene TRBJ1-2; D not certain. This CDR3 region has 11 residues. V was shortened by 9 bases and J by 2 bases, with 8 bases between the two germline ends. From germline, CDR1 is SGHRS and CDR2 YFSETQ. The DNA for the CDR3 is TGCGCCACCGGCGACAACTATGGCTACACCTTC. Its protein product is CATGDNYGYTF.

This clone was detected only a few times. V gene TRBV6-1 combines with J gene TRBJ2-7, with D possibly being TRBD1 (5 bases). CDR3 size: 14 residues. Germline V gene data show CDR1 as MNHNS and CDR2 as SASEGT. V gave up 0 bases and J gave up 0 bases, with 6 bases separating them. CDR3 bases: TGTGCCAGCAGTGAAGCGCAGGGCTCCTACGAGCAGTACTTC. Amino acids: CASSEAQGSYEQYF.

V gene TRBV6-5 combines with J gene TRBJ2-7; maybe TRBD2 (5 bases). Germline CDR1 reads MNHEY; CDR2 reads SVGAGI. Trimming took 2 bases from V and 7 from J, leaving 9 bases between them. The CDR3 covers 12 residues. The CDR3 reads CASSYSSGEQYF. The CDR3 region has the DNA TGTGCCAGCAGTTACAGTTCGGGGGAGCAGTACTTC.

The gene calls are TRBV5-1 and TRBJ1-5; no definite D call. Trimming stripped 0 bases from V and 0 bases from J, with 10 bases between. Per the germline V gene, CDR1 is SGHRS and CDR2 is YFSETQ. This CDR3 contains 16 residues. The DNA for the CDR3 is TGCGCCAGCAGCTTGGTAGGGCAGTATAGCAATCAGCCCCAGCATTTT. It specifies CASSLVGQYSNQPQHF.

This chain connects TRBV7-8 to TRBJ2-7; 10 nucleotides align to TRBD1. This CDR3 contains 15 residues. Per the germline V gene, CDR1 is SGHVS and CDR2 is FQNEAQ. V shed 5 bases, J shed 4 bases, and the junction held 8 bases outside the gene matches. The CDR3 DNA is TGTGCCAGCAGCCGCGGGACAGGGGTCGGGTACGAGCAGTACTTC. Residues: CASSRGTGVGYEQYF. Combining the CDR3 with reference TRBV7-8 and TRBJ2-7 gives the whole variable domain GAGVSQSPRYKVAKRGQDVALRCDPISGHVSLFWYQQALGQGPEFLTYFQNEAQLDKSGLPSDRFFAERPEGSVSTLKIQRTQQEDSAVYLCASSRGTGVGYEQYFGPGTRLTVT.

The chain joins TRBV29-1 to TRBJ1-4; 7 nucleotides align to TRBD1. After removal of 0 bases from V and 8 bases from J, the junction contained 9 bases not matched to a gene. CDR3 length: 15 amino acids. Germline loops: CDR1 SQVTM, CDR2 ANQGSEA. CDR3 sequence: CSVEEFGRGDEKLFF. CDR3 coding DNA: TGCAGCGTTGAAGAGTTCGGCAGGGGGGACGAAAAACTGTTTTTT. The variable domain in full, completed from reference TRBV29-1 and TRBJ1-4, reads SAVISQKPSRDICQRGTSLTIQCQVDSQVTMMFWYRQQPGQSLTLIATANQGSEATYESGFVIDKFPISRPNLTFSTLTVSNMSPEDSSIYLCSVEEFGRGDEKLFFGSGTQLSVL.

This clone is a singleton in its sample. V and J are TRBV7-8 and TRBJ1-6, with 9 bases identical to TRBD1. CDR3 length: 15 residues. Germline trimming cut 5 bases from V and 7 bases from J; bases unmatched to any gene: 6. CDR1 is SGHVS, CDR2 FQNEAQ, per germline. CDR3 in DNA: TGTGCCAGCAGCACGGGACAGGGAGAAAATTCACCCCTCCACTTT. It translates to CASSTGQGENSPLHF.

The V gene is TRBV7-9, the J gene TRBJ2-5; no firm D call. The germline V and J ends were trimmed by 6 bases and 4 bases, with 9 bases remaining between them. The CDR3 is 12 amino acids. CDR1 and CDR2 (germline): SEHNR, FQNEAQ (reference sequence). The CDR3 nucleotides are TGTGCCAGCAGTCCCGCGGCAGAGACCCAGTACTTC. Encoded protein: CASSPAAETQYF.

The chain couples TRBV29-1 to TRBJ1-5, with a tentative D call TRBD1 (5 bases). V was trimmed by 4 bases and J by 1 base, leaving 11 bases between them. Germline-derived CDR1 and CDR2 are SQVTM and ANQGSEA. The length of the CDR3 is 14 residues. The CDR3 sequence: CSVGGDGSNQPQHF. The CDR3 coding sequence is TGCAGCGTTGGAGGGGACGGCAGCAATCAGCCCCAGCATTTT.

The rearrangement links TRBV29-1 to TRBJ2-7; possibly TRBD1 or TRBD2 for D (5 bases each). Trimming removed 6 bases from V and 1 base from J, with 7 bases in between. The CDR3 totals 11 residues. The V gene's germline CDR1 is SQVTM and CDR2 ANQGSEA. Here the CDR3 reads CSVRGSYEQYF. The CDR3, as DNA: TGCAGCGTGAGGGGTTCCTACGAGCAGTACTTC.

This chain uses TRBV6-5 with TRBJ1-2; the match to TRBD1 covers 9 bases. This CDR3 has 15 amino acids. The V segment lost 6 bases and the J segment 2 bases; nucleotides outside the gene matches: 7. The germline V gene has CDR1 MNHEY and CDR2 SVGAGI. DNA of the CDR3: TGTGCCAGCAGACCGCCGGGACAGGGAAACTATGGCTACACCTTC. Translation: CASRPPGQGNYGYTF.

The chain has TRBV30 and TRBJ2-1; D might be TRBD2 (5 bases). Deletions cut 3 bases from V and 6 bases from J, with 9 bases between. CDR1 is GTSNPN and CDR2 is SVGIG in the germline V gene (reference sequence). This CDR3 has 12 residues. The CDR3 region is CAWSGVPNEQFF. The DNA of the CDR3 is TGTGCCTGGAGCGGGGTACCCAATGAGCAGTTCTTC.

V is TRBV6-5 and J is TRBJ1-6; D is possibly TRBD1 (6 bases). Germline V CDR1 and CDR2: MNHEY, SVGAGI. CDR3 length equals 15 residues. The V end was cut by 4 bases, the J end by 7 bases, with 14 bases between. The CDR3 loop reads CASSLNRDGNSPLHF. CDR3 in DNA: TGTGCCAGCAGTTTAAACAGGGATGGGAATTCACCCCTCCACTTT.

This chain uses TRBV5-1 with TRBJ2-3, with D uncertain. Trimming removed 0 bases at V and 6 bases at J, with 2 bases between. Looked up from germline, CDR1 is SGHRS and CDR2 is YFSETQ. The CDR3 loop spans 11 amino acids. CDR3 sequence: CASSLGDTQYF. Here the CDR3 DNA reads TGCGCCAGCAGCTTGGGGGATACGCAGTATTTT.

The chain joins TRBV6-1 to TRBJ2-7, with D perhaps TRBD2 (5 bases). The CDR3 sequence is 13 residues long. CDR1 and CDR2 from the germline V gene are MNHNS and SASEGT. V lost 7 bases and J 0 bases, leaving 10 bases between the germline ends. CDR3 DNA sequence: TGTGCCAGCATCCAGGCGGGCTCCTACGAGCAGTACGTC. Its translation: CASIQAGSYEQYV.

CDR3 DNA sequence: TGTGCCAGCAGCTCCCGGACGTTTGCAACTAATGAAAAACTGTTTTTT. This sequence encodes CASSSRTFATNEKLFF. The genes are TRBV11-2 and TRBJ1-4, with no clear D. V dropped 4 bases and J dropped 0 bases, with 12 bases sitting between them. Looked up from germline, CDR1 is SGHAT and CDR2 is FQNNGV. The CDR3 covers 16 residues.

The V gene is TRBV30, the J gene TRBJ2-5; D perhaps matches TRBD2 (6 bases). Trimming stripped 4 bases from V and 14 bases from J, with 17 bases between. This CDR3 contains 11 residues. The germline CDR1 and CDR2 sequences are GTSNPN and SVGIG (reference sequence). In DNA form, the CDR3 reads TGTGCCTGGATTCAAGGAGGGGTGGGATACTTC. Translation: CAWIQGGVGYF.

The CDR3 sequence: CAWTNRGNSPLHF. The CDR3 nucleotides are TGTGCCTGGACCAACAGGGGTAATTCACCCCTCCACTTT. The chain joins TRBV30 to TRBJ1-6; 7 bases map to TRBD1. The CDR3 is made up of 13 amino acids. Germline V gene lookup returns CDR1 GTSNPN and CDR2 SVGIG (reference sequence). The V and J ends lost 4 bases and 6 bases, in that order; junction bases with no gene match: 3.

This chain joins TRBV6-5 and TRBJ1-1; 9 positions match TRBD1. Germline CDR1 reads MNHEY; CDR2 reads SVGAGI. The length of the CDR3 is 15 residues. With V trimmed by 5 bases and J by 9 bases, 13 bases remained unmatched. CDR3 in DNA: TGTGCCAGCAGTAACGCGTTCCCCGGGACAGGGAAAGCTTTCTTT. Residues: CASSNAFPGTGKAFF.